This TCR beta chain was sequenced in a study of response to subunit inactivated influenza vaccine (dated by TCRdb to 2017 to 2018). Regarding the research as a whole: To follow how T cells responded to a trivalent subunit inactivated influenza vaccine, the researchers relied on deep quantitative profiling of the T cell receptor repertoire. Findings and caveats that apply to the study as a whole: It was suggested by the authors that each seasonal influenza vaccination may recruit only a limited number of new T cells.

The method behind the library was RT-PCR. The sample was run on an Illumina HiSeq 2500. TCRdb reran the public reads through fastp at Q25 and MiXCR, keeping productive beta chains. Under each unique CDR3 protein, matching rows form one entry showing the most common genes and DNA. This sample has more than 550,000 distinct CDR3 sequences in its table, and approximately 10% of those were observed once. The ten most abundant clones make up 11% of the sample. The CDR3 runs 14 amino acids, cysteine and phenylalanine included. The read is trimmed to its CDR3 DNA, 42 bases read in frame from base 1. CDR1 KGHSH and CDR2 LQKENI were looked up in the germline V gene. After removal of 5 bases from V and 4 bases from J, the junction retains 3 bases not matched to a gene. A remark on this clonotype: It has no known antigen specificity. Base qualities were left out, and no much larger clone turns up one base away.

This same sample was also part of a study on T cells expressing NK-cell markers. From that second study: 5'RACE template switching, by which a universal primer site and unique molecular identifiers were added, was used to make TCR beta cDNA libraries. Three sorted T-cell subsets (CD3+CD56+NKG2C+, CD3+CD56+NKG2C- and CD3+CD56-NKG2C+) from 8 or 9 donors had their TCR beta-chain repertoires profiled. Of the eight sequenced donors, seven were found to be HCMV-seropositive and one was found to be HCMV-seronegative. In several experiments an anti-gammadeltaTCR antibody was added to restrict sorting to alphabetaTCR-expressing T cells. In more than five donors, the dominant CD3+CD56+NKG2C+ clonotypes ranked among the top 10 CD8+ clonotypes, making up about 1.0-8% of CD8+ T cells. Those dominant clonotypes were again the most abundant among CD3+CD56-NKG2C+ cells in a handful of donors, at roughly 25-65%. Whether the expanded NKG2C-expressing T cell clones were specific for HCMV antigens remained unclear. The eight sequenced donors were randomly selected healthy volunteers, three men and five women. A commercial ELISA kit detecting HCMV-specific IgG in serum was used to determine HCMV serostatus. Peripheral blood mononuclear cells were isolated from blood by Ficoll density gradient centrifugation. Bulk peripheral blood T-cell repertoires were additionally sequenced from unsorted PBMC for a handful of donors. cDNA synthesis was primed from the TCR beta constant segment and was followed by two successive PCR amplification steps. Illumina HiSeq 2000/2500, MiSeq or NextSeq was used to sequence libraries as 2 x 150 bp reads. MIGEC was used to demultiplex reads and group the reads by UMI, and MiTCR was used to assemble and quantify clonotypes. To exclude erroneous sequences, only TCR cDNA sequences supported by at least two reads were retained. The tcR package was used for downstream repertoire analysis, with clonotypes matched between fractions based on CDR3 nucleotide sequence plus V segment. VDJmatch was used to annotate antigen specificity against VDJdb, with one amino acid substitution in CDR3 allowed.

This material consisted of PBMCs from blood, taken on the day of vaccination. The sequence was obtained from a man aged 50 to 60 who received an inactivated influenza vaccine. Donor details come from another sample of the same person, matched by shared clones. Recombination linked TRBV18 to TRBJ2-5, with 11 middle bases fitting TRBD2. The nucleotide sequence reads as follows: TGTGCCAGCTCAGCCCTAGCGGGGGGAGAGACCCAGTACTTC. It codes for CASSALAGGETQYF.